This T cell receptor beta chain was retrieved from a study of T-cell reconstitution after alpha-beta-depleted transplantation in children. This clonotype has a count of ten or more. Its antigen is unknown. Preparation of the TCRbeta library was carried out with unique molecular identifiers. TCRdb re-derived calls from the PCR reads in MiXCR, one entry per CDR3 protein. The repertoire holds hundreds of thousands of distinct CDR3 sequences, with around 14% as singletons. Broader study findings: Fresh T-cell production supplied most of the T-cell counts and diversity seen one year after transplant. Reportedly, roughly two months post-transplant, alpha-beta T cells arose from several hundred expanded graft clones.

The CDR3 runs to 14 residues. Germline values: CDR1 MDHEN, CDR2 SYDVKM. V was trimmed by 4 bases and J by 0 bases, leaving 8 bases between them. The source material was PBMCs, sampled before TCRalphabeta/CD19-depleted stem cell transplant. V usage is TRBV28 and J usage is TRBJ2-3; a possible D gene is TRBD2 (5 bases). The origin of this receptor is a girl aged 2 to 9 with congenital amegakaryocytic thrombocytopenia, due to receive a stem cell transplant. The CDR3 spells CASSSPGSTDTQYF. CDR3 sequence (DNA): TGTGCCAGCAGTTCTCCGGGAAGCACAGATACGCAGTATTTT.